Sequencing of this TCR beta chain was carried out in a study of shared clonotypes between healthy human individuals. Here immunoSEQ multiplex PCR was the method, and the copy in TCRdb shows in-frame clones only, minus some. The data contain approximately 2.1 million clones, more than 85% of them seen just once; the ten biggest clones take up 0.39%. This CDR3 region has 13 residues. J was trimmed by 8 bases and V by 5 bases; bases with no gene match: 8. Looked up from germline, CDR1 is SGHTS and CDR2 is YDEGEE. The clonotype was recovered from a man aged 18 to 35 in good health. Some clones in this sample may be carry-over from other donors' samples. The chain uses TRBV5-8 and TRBJ2-3, with 7 positions matching TRBD1. Sequencing was done on a sample of naive CD4+ T cells from PBMCs. Noted subset: CD45RA+ positively selected. CDR3 residues: CASRQGLTRTQYF. Written as DNA, the CDR3 is TGTGCCAGCAGACAGGGGCTTACACGTACGCAGTATTTT.